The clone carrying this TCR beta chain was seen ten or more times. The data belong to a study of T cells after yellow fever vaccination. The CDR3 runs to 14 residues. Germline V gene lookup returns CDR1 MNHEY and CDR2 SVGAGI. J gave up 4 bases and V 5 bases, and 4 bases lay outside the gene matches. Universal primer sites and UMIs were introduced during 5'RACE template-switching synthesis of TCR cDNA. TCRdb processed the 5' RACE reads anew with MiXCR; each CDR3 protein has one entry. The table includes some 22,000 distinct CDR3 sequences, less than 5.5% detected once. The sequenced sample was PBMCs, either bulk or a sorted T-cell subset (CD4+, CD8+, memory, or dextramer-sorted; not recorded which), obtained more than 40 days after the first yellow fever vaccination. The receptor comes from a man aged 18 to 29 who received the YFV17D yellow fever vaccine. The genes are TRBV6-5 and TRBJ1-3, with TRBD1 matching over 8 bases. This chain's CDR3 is CASSQGAEGNTIYF. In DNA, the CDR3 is TGTGCCAGCAGTCAGGGGGCGGAAGGAAACACCATATATTTT.